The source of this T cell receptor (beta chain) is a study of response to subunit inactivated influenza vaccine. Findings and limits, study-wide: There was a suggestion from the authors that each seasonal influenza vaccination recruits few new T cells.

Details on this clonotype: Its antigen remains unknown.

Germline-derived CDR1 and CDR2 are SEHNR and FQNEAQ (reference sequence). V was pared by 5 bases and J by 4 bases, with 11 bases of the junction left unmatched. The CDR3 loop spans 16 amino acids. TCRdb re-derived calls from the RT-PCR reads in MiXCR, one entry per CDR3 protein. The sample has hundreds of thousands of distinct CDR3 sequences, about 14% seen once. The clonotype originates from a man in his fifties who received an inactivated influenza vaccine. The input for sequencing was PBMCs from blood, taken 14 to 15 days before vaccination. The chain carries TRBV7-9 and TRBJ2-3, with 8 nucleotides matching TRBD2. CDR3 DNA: TGTGCCAGCAGCCCGAGGGGAGCGGGGGTATCAGATACGCAGTATTTT. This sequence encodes CASSPRGAGVSDTQYF. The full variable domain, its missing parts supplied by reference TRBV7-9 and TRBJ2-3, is DTGVSQNPRHKITKRGQNVTFRCDPISEHNRLYWYRQTLGQGPEFLTYFQNEAQLEKSRLLSDRFSAERPKGSFSTLEIQRTEQGDSAMYLCASSPRGAGVSDTQYFGPGTRLTVL.